These T cell receptor beta chains were read from a single sample in a study of regulatory T cells in long-lasting Graves disease. One entry per CDR3 protein results from TCRdb running MiXCR on the multiplex PCR reads. This repertoire shows around 400,000 distinct CDR3 sequences, roughly 12% found once; its top ten account for 15% to 20%. The sample was also linked to a second study, of T cells in Graves' hyperthyroidism and ophthalmopathy.

The sample here was peripheral blood mononuclear cells (PBMCs), taken at new diagnosis, from a patient treated with antithyroid drugs. The receptors were gathered from a woman aged 18-29 years with Graves disease. Each CDR3 is given with its conserved first and last residue. D genes are given only for firm matches. Only some rows state a clone size, as once, few, many or a class for expanded clones.

size	J	D	length	V	DNA	CDR3
many	TRBJ2-5	TRBD2	16	TRBV2	TGTGCCAGCAGTGTGGGACTAGCGGGGGAGCAAGAGACCCAGTACTTC	CASSVGLAGEQETQYF
many	TRBJ2-7	TRBD2	16	TRBV4-2	TGTGCCAGCAGCCAAGGGTCTAGCGGGTTGCCCAACGAGCAGTACTTC	CASSQGSSGLPNEQYF
few	TRBJ1-2	TRBD1	15	TRBV7-6	TGTGCCAGCAGCTTAGTGTCCGGGACAGCCGATGGCTACACCTTC	CASSLVSGTADGYTF
many	TRBJ2-7	-	15	TRBV18	TGTGCCAGCTCACCTGGAGGGAGATCCACCTACGAGCAGTACTTC	CASSPGGRSTYEQYF
many	TRBJ2-1	TRBD2	16	TRBV2	TGTGCCAGCAGTGAATTAGCGGGGGAAACCTACAATGAGCAGTTCTTC	CASSELAGETYNEQFF
many	TRBJ1-6	-	14	TRBV27	TGTGCCAGCAGAAGAGGGTTAGGTAATTCACCCCTCCACTTT	CASRRGLGNSPLHF
many	TRBJ1-2	-	13	TRBV27	TGTGCCAGCAGTTCCGACCTGGCGGGCGGCTACACCTTC	CASSSDLAGGYTF
many	TRBJ2-2	TRBD2	17	TRBV20-1	TGCAGTGCTAGAGGGACTAGCGGGAGAGCGAACACCGGGGAGCTGTTTTTT	CSARGTSGRANTGELFF
few	TRBJ2-7	TRBD2	16	TRBV20-1	TGCAGTGCTCCCGGGACTAGCGGACTGGGGGATTACGAGCAGTACTTC	CSAPGTSGLGDYEQYF
many	TRBJ2-3	-	14	TRBV6-1	TGTGCCAGCAGAACCGGCGGGGCCACAGATACGCAGTATTTT	CASRTGGATDTQYF
many	TRBJ2-3	TRBD2	13	TRBV29-1	TGCAGCGTTAGAGCGGGAGGGGCAGATACGCAGTATTTT	CSVRAGGADTQYF
many	TRBJ2-7	TRBD2	13	TRBV20-1	TGCAGTGCTAGAGTCGCGGGAGTCGACGAGCAGTACTTC	CSARVAGVDEQYF
many	TRBJ1-1	-	14	TRBV28	TGTGCCAGCAGCCTTTTCGAGCAGAACACTGAAGCTTTCTTT	CASSLFEQNTEAFF
many	TRBJ2-7	TRBD2	14	TRBV7-8	TGTGCCAGCAGCCACCCGACTAGCGGTTACGAGCAGTACTTC	CASSHPTSGYEQYF
-	TRBJ2-1	TRBD2	20	TRBV10-3	TGTGCCATCAGGGTCATAGCGGGAGGGCCCCAAAGTACCTCCTACAATGAGCAGTTCTTC	CAIRVIAGGPQSTSYNEQFF
few	TRBJ1-3	-	17	TRBV4-1	TGCGCCAGCAGCCAAGAGGGACGCGGGGGGTTTGGAAACACCATATATTTT	CASSQEGRGGFGNTIYF
many	TRBJ2-1	TRBD1	17	TRBV6-2/TRBV6-3	TGTGCCAGCAGTTACGATTGGGACAGTAGACTTTACAATGAGCAGTTCTTC	CASSYDWDSRLYNEQFF
-	TRBJ2-1	-	14	TRBV6-5	TGTGCCAGCAGTTCTACCTACGTCCTGAATGAGCAGTTCTTC	CASSSTYVLNEQFF
many	TRBJ1-5	-	14	TRBV12-3/TRBV12-4	TGTGCCAGCAGTATAGGCAATAGCAATCAGCCCCAGCATTTT	CASSIGNSNQPQHF
-	TRBJ2-1	-	13	TRBV18	TGTGCCAGCTCACCATCGGTGGCCAATGAGCAGTTCTTC	CASSPSVANEQFF
many	TRBJ1-1	-	13	TRBV6-1	TGTGCCACCCTCGGGGGGGCGAACACTGAAGCTTTCTTT	CATLGGANTEAFF
many	TRBJ2-2	-	15	TRBV6-1	TGTGCCAGCGACCCTTTTGGCAGGGACACCGGGGAGCTGTTTTTT	CASDPFGRDTGELFF
-	TRBJ2-3	TRBD1	15	TRBV4-1	TGCGCCAGCAGCCTGGGACAGAGCCCGGTGGGTACGCAGTATTTT	CASSLGQSPVGTQYF
few	TRBJ1-1	-	15	TRBV11-2	TGTGCCAGCAGCTCCCCGAGAGGGGTGAACACTGAAGCTTTCTTT	CASSSPRGVNTEAFF
few	TRBJ1-2	TRBD1	17	TRBV9	TGTGCCAGCAGCGTACTTGACGGGAGACAGGGGGCGATTGGCTACACCTTC	CASSVLDGRQGAIGYTF
few	TRBJ2-2	-	15	TRBV27	TGTGCCAGCAGTCCCGTGTGGATCGGTACCGGGGAGCTGTTTTTT	CASSPVWIGTGELFF
-	TRBJ2-2	-	16	TRBV10-1	TGCGCCAGCAGTGATTTCCGGGGAGTGGACACCGGGGAGCTGTTTTTT	CASSDFRGVDTGELFF